The sample holds a few counts of the clone carrying this T cell receptor (beta chain). This record belongs to a study of T cells in Graves' hyperthyroidism and ophthalmopathy. TCR beta CDR3 sequences were amplified from RNA transcripts. The HTBI set primed first-round TCR CDR3 RT-PCR. One entry per CDR3 protein, called by TCRdb with MiXCR from the multiplex PCR reads. The sample carries 550,000 to 700,000 distinct CDR3 sequences, more than 45% recorded once. V was pared by 4 bases and J by 0 bases, with 7 bases between. Germline CDR1 and CDR2: LGHDT and YNNKEL (reference sequence). This CDR3 region has 13 residues. Uncontrolled infection, other autoimmune disease, pregnancy or lactation excluded patients.

The material sequenced was peripheral blood or thyroid tissue (not recorded which). This clonotype originated in an adult woman with Graves' disease, either hyperthyroidism or ophthalmopathy (not recorded which). The chain employs TRBV3-1 and TRBJ2-7; D uncertain. The CDR3 sequence: CASSLRSSYEQYF. CDR3 sequence (DNA): TGTGCCAGCAGCCTGAGGAGCTCCTACGAGCAGTACTTC.